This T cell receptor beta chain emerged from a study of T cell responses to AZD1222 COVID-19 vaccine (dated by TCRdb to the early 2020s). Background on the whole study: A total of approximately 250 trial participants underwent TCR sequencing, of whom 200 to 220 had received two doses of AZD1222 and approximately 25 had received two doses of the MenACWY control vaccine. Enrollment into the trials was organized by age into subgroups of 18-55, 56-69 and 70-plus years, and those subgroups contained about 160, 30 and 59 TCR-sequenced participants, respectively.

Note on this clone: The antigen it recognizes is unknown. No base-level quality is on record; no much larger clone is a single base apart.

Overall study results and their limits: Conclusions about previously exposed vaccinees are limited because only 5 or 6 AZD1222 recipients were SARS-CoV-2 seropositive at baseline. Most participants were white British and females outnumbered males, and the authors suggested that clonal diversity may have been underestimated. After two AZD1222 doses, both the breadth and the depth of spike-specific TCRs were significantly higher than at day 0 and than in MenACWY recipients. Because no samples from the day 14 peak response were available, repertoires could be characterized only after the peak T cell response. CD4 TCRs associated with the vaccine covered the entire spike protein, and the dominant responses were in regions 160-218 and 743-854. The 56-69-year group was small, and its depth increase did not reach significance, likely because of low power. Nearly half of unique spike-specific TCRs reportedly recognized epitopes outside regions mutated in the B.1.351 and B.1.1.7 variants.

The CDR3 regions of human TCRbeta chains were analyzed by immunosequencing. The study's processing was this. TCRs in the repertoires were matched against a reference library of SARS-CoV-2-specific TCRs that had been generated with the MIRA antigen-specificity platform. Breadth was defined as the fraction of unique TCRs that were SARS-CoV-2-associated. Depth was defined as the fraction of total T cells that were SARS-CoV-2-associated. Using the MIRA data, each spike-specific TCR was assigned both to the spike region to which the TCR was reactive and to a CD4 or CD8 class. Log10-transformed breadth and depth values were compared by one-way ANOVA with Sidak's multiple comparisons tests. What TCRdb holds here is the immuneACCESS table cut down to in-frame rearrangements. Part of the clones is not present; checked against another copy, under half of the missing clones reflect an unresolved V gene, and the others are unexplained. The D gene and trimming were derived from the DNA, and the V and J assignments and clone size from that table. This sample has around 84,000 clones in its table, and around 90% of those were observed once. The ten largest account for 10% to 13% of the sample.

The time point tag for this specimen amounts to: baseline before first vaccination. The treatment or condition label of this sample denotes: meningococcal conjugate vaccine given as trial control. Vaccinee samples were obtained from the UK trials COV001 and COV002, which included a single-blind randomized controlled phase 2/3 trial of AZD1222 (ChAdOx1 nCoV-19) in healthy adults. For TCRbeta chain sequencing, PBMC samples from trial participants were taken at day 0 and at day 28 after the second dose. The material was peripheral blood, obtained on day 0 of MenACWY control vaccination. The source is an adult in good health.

The DNA sequence follows: TGTGCCAGCAGCGCCACGGGACGGATGAACACTGAAGCTTTCTTT. This translates into CASSATGRMNTEAFF. This sequence uses TRBV9 and TRBJ1-1; possibly the D gene is TRBD1, per 5 matching bases. The germline ends are 12 bases apart after V is trimmed by 3 bases and J by 0 bases. CDR1 and CDR2 were assigned from the germline V gene as SGDLS and YYNGEE. The CDR3, from cysteine to phenylalanine, totals 15 residues. Only the CDR3 part of the read is kept: 45 bases, read in frame from the first base. With all but the CDR3 taken from the reference TRBV9 and TRBJ1-1 genes, the full variable domain is: DSGVTQTPKHLITATGQRVTLRCSPRSGDLSVYWYQQSLDQGLQFLIQYYNGEERAKGNILERFSAQQFPDLHSELNLSSLELGDSALYFCASSATGRMNTEAFFGQGTRLTVV.